This TCR beta chain was found in a study of blood T cell repertoires in COVID-19. Study-wide background: COVID-19 samples collected from the United States, Italy and Spain covered acute and convalescent phases. T cells, B-cell-depleted T cells, or PBMCs provided the cDNA or gDNA that served as material.

V was pared by 3 bases and J by 4 bases, with 2 bases of the junction left unmatched. This CDR3 contains 13 residues. Germline CDR1 SGHAT, CDR2 FQNNGV. As handled by the study authors: Estimated nucleated cell counts came from reference gene primer amplification. Profiling relied on immunoSEQ multiplex PCR, and the TCRdb table lists in-frame clones only, not all of them. That table gives V, J and clone size, and the DNA gave D and trimming. The table includes over 100,000 clones, about 80% detected once. The sample comprised peripheral blood. This TCR was recovered from a woman in her 50s with acute or convalescent COVID-19. The gene calls are TRBV11-2 and TRBJ1-2; 7 nucleotides align to TRBD1. The CDR3 region is CASSFQGGYGYTF. In DNA, the CDR3 is TGTGCCAGCAGCTTCCAGGGGGGCTATGGCTACACCTTC.